These 14 T cell receptor beta chains came from one sample sequenced in a study of cytomegalovirus exposure and HLA in healthy donors. PCR was performed using 60 Vbeta and 13 Jbeta primers. Sequencing used immunoSEQ multiplex PCR; TCRdb keeps in-frame clones, though not all of them. The table records 150,000 to 200,000 clones, just under 80% of them present only once. Material for sequencing was PBMCs. The receptors shown here come from a female donor in good health and CMV-seronegative.

V is TRBV6-1 and J is TRBJ1-1; tentative D call: TRBD1 (5 bases). Germline values: CDR1 MNHNS, CDR2 SASEGT. The CDR3 covers 9 residues. Trimming stripped 6 bases from V and 11 bases from J, with 7 bases between. CDR3 sequence reads: CASRPGAFF. Written as DNA, the CDR3 is TGTGCCAGCAGACCAGGGGCTTTCTTT.

This chain joins TRBV9 and TRBJ1-2; D possibly corresponds to TRBD1 (6 bases). Trimming cost V 2 bases and J 6 bases, with 14 bases left between them. The CDR3 extends over 14 amino acids. The germline V gene has CDR1 SGDLS and CDR2 YYNGEE. The CDR3 here is CASSVNQGLDGYTF. CDR3 bases: TGTGCCAGCAGCGTCAATCAGGGGCTGGATGGCTACACCTTC.

This chain links TRBV25-1 with TRBJ2-4, with D maybe TRBD2 (5 bases). Germline V gene lookup returns CDR1 MGHDK and CDR2 SYGVNS. V gave up 2 bases and J gave up 7 bases, with 12 bases separating them. The CDR3 sequence is 14 residues long. The CDR3 reads CASSEDEGGNIQYF. The DNA for the CDR3 is TGTGCCAGCAGTGAAGACGAGGGCGGGAACATTCAGTACTTC.

This clone was detected only once. The chain couples TRBV5-1 to TRBJ2-1, with D perhaps TRBD1 (6 bases). Germline V gene lookup returns CDR1 SGHRS and CDR2 YFSETQ. The CDR3 sequence is 14 residues long. V lost 5 bases, J lost 0 bases, and 9 bases lay in between. CDR3 sequence reads: CASSSGDSYNEQFF. CDR3 nucleotides: TGCGCCAGCAGTTCAGGGGACTCCTACAATGAGCAGTTCTTC.

The chain uses TRBV7-2 and TRBJ1-2; D is unresolved. The CDR3 has 15 amino acids. Germline V gene data show CDR1 as SGHTA and CDR2 as FQGNSA. V was shortened by 4 bases and J by 0 bases, with 12 bases between the two germline ends. Here the CDR3 DNA reads TGTGCCAGCAGCTACAGAAGAGGGACTAACTATGGCTACACCTTC. The encoded protein is CASSYRRGTNYGYTF.

This chain uses TRBV28 with TRBJ2-7; 7 bases align to TRBD2. Per the germline V gene, CDR1 is MDHEN and CDR2 is SYDVKM. The CDR3 is made up of 14 amino acids. J lost 5 bases, V lost 5 bases, and 9 bases had no gene match. Written as DNA, the CDR3 is TGTGCCAGCAGTCTTGGCGGGAGCCGCCACGAGCAGTACTTC. Protein sequence: CASSLGGSRHEQYF. Full variable domain (remainder filled in from reference TRBV28 and TRBJ2-7): DVKVTQSSRYLVKRTGEKVFLECVQDMDHENMFWYRQDPGLGLRLIYFSYDVKMKEKGDIPEGYSVSREKKERFSLILESASTNQTSMYLCASSLGGSRHEQYFGPGTRLTVT.

The V gene is TRBV14, the J gene TRBJ1-4; no reliable D call. V lost 0 bases and J lost 7, with 15 bases in between. Germline CDR1 reads SGHDN; CDR2 reads FVKESK. This CDR3 region has 16 residues. CDR3 nucleotides: TGTGCCAGCAGCCAAGAGGAGGGCCGCTATGGTGAAAAACTGTTTTTT. Amino acids: CASSQEEGRYGEKLFF.

The V and J genes are TRBV7-9 and TRBJ2-2; a possible D gene is TRBD2 (5 bases). This CDR3 has 16 residues. V was trimmed by 4 bases and J by 0 bases, leaving 12 bases between them. Germline loops: CDR1 SEHNR, CDR2 FQNEAQ (reference sequence). CDR3 region: CASSYGLAANTGELFF. CDR3 coding DNA: TGTGCCAGCAGCTATGGGCTAGCAGCGAACACCGGGGAGCTGTTTTTT.

This rearrangement joins TRBV7-3 to TRBJ2-4, with 11 positions matching TRBD2. The J segment lost 10 bases and the V segment lost 5 bases, leaving 7 bases of the junction unmatched. Looked up from germline, CDR1 is SGHTA and CDR2 is FQGTGA. This CDR3 comprises 14 residues. CDR3 loop: CASSPVLAGGIQYF. The CDR3 bases are TGTGCCAGCAGCCCCGTCCTAGCGGGGGGTATTCAGTACTTC.

This clone was counted once. The V and J genes are TRBV20-1 and TRBJ2-5; D is possibly TRBD1 (6 bases). The V gene lost 4 bases and the J gene lost 5 bases, with 8 bases spanning the gap. This CDR3 comprises 11 residues. Germline lookup yields CDR1 DFQATT and CDR2 SNEGSKA (reference sequence). CDR3: CSATQGETQYF. CDR3 nucleotides: TGCAGTGCTACCCAGGGGGAGACCCAGTACTTC.

Worth noting for this clone: Other DNA variants within this sample encode the same CDR3. The chain couples TRBV9 to TRBJ2-3; TRBD2 matches 10 bases. CDR3 length: 18 residues. Trimming took 0 bases from V and 3 from J; bases not matched to a gene: 10. Germline lookup yields CDR1 SGDLS and CDR2 YYNGEE. The CDR3 nucleotides are TGTGCCAGCAGCGTAGGAGCGGGAGGGCCTGTCAGGACAGATACGCAGTATTTT. This codes for CASSVGAGGPVRTDTQYF.

This clone was counted many times. The chain carries TRBV5-4 and TRBJ1-2, with a possible D match to TRBD1 (5 bases). The CDR3 length is 14 residues. The V and J ends lost 0 bases and 3 bases respectively, with 9 bases between them. The germline V gene has CDR1 SGHNT and CDR2 YYREEE (reference sequence). CDR3 bases: TGTGCCAGCAGCTTGGGGGGCAGGGACTATGGCTACACCTTC. Amino acids: CASSLGGRDYGYTF.

The V call is TRBV4-1, the J call TRBJ2-3; TRBD2 matches 14 bases. The V and J ends lost 1 base and 1 base, in that order; junction bases with no gene match: 4. Germline V lookup: CDR1 MGHRA, CDR2 YSYEKL. The CDR3 spans 18 residues. The CDR3 DNA sequence: TGCGCCAGCAGCCAAGGGGGACTAGCGGGAGATCGCACAGATACGCAGTATTTT. This sequence encodes CASSQGGLAGDRTDTQYF.

This clone was counted once. The V and J genes are TRBV6-5 and TRBJ2-1; 7 bases are a match to TRBD2. Trimming cost V 4 bases and J 6 bases; bases outside gene matches: 6. CDR3 length: 14 amino acids. In germline, CDR1 is MNHEY, CDR2 SVGAGI. CDR3 residues: CASSSSTSSNEQFF. DNA of the CDR3: TGTGCCAGCAGTTCCTCGACTAGCAGCAATGAGCAGTTCTTC.